This entry lists 17 T cell receptor beta chains sequenced from one sample in a study of shared clonotypes between healthy human individuals. Libraries were prepared by immunoSEQ multiplex PCR; TCRdb keeps only in-frame clonotypes and omits some of them. Of over a million clones in the sample, over 95% were seen once. Sample: naive CD4+ T cells sorted from blood. Subset indicated: CD45RA+ positively selected. These TCRs come from a man aged 25 to 40 in good health.

CDR3 protein: CASSNGQGTGEKLFF. Here the CDR3 DNA reads TGCGCCAGCAGCAACGGACAGGGCACCGGTGAAAAACTGTTTTTT. The chain has TRBV5-1 and TRBJ1-4; 8 nucleotides align to TRBD1. Germline V lookup: CDR1 SGHRS, CDR2 YFSETQ. This CDR3 comprises 15 residues. J gave up 7 bases and V 4 bases, and 9 bases lay outside the gene matches.

The genes are TRBV7-2 and TRBJ2-1; D unresolved. Trimming removed 5 bases from V and 3 bases from J, with 14 bases in between. Per germline, CDR1 SGHTA and CDR2 FQGNSA. This CDR3 has 15 residues. The CDR3 spells CASSRLLEGYNEQFF. In nucleotides, the CDR3 is TGTGCCAGCAGCCGTCTTTTAGAAGGCTACAATGAGCAGTTCTTC.

The chain recombines TRBV6-1 with TRBJ2-3; 11 bases are shared with TRBD2. From germline, CDR1 is MNHNS and CDR2 SASEGT. The ends lost 8 bases at V and 5 bases at J; junction bases unmatched: 9. This CDR3 is built from 15 residues. CDR3 nucleotide sequence: TGTGCCAGCTCCCCCTTAGCGGGAGGGGAAGATACGCAGTATTTT. Residues: CASSPLAGGEDTQYF.

The V and J genes are TRBV5-1 and TRBJ1-1; tentative D call: TRBD1 (5 bases). Germline CDR1 is SGHRS and CDR2 is YFSETQ. CDR3 size: 14 residues. Trimming left V 2 bases short and J 1 base short, with 9 bases between. The CDR3 loop is CASSFLDRNTEAFF. In DNA, the CDR3 is TGCGCCAGCAGCTTTCTCGACAGGAACACTGAAGCTTTCTTT.

V and J are TRBV19 and TRBJ1-4; no clear D gene. The CDR3 extends over 12 amino acids. The V end lost 3 bases, the J end lost 14 bases, and 13 bases lay between the germline ends. The V gene's germline CDR1 is LNHDA and CDR2 SQIVND (reference sequence). CDR3 bases: TGTGCCAGTAGTATGGACTCCGGACGGCTGTTTTTT. This gives the protein CASSMDSGRLFF.

CDR3 DNA: TGTGCCAGCAGGGCGCCCGGGGGAAATGAAAAACTGTTTTTT. Translated, it gives CASRAPGGNEKLFF. The chain has TRBV28 and TRBJ1-4, with D perhaps matching TRBD1 (5 bases). Germline CDR1 is MDHEN and CDR2 is SYDVKM. The CDR3 length is 14 residues. Trimming stripped 6 bases from V and 5 bases from J, with 13 bases between.

The chain joins TRBV12-2 to TRBJ2-2; TRBD1, the table's D call, lacks a check against the DNA. TRBV12-2 is a known pseudogene. The length of the CDR3 is 14 residues. Here the CDR3 reads CASRPDRTTGELFF. The CDR3, as DNA: TGTGCAAGTCGCCCCGACAGGACCACCGGGGAGCTGTTTTTT.

The chain links TRBV29-1 to TRBJ2-3; a possible D gene is TRBD1 (6 bases). This CDR3 region has 10 residues. Between the trimmed V and J ends, which lost 4 bases and 12 bases, there was a span of 11 bases. Germline V gene lookup returns CDR1 SQVTM and CDR2 ANQGSEA. CDR3 sequence: CSVGTVEQYF. Here the CDR3 DNA reads TGCAGCGTTGGGACAGTGGAACAGTATTTT.

This chain connects TRBV7-2 to TRBJ2-7; 7 bases line up with TRBD2. CDR3 length equals 14 residues. V shed 10 bases and J 4 bases; nucleotides not matched to a gene: 13. Germline-derived CDR1 and CDR2 are SGHTA and FQGNSA. CDR3 residues: CATKRDSAKYEQYF. As DNA, the CDR3 is TGTGCCACAAAGCGGGACTCGGCCAAATACGAGCAGTACTTC.

This CDR3 reads CASYALAGVYEQYF. The DNA of the CDR3 is TGTGCCAGCTATGCGCTAGCGGGAGTTTACGAGCAGTACTTC. V is TRBV2 and J is TRBJ2-7; TRBD2 matches 10 bases. Germline CDR1 SNHLY, CDR2 FYNNEI. J lost 4 bases, V lost 8 bases, and 8 bases had no gene match. The CDR3 contains 14 residues.

The rearrangement joins TRBV10-2 to TRBJ2-1; D not resolved. The V and J ends lost 0 bases and 4 bases respectively, with 10 bases between them. There are 15 residues in the CDR3. Germline loops: CDR1 WSHSY, CDR2 SAAADI. CDR3 DNA sequence: TGCGCCAGCAGTGAGTCGATCGTCGGATACAATGAGCAGTTCTTC. Residues: CASSESIVGYNEQFF.

CDR3 sequence: CASSARGALNEKLFF. CDR3 sequence (DNA): TGTGCCAGCAGCGCCCGGGGCGCCCTGAATGAAAAACTGTTTTTT. This sequence joins TRBV5-8 and TRBJ1-4; D is perhaps TRBD1 (5 bases). Per the germline V gene, CDR1 is SGHTS and CDR2 is YDEGEE. There are 15 residues in the CDR3. Trimming stripped 4 bases from V and 5 bases from J, with 15 bases between. Filled out from reference TRBV5-8 and TRBJ1-4, the complete variable domain reads EAGVTQSPTHLIKTRGQQATLRCSPISGHTSVYWYQQALGLGLQFLLWYDEGEERNRGNFPPRFSGRQFPNYSSELNVNALELEDSALYLCASSARGALNEKLFFGSGTQLSVL.

This clone was seen a handful of times. J is TRBJ2-1 and V is TRBV5-1; 9 bases map to TRBD1. The germline gives CDR1 SGHRS, CDR2 YFSETQ. There are 14 residues in the CDR3. The V segment lost 1 base and the J segment 5 bases; nucleotides outside the gene matches: 1. The CDR3 coding sequence is TGCGCCAGCAGCTTGCGGACAGGGGACAATGAGCAGTTCTTC. As protein: CASSLRTGDNEQFF.

This clone was seen a single time. The chain is built from TRBV27 and TRBJ2-3, with a possible D match to TRBD2 (6 bases). The germline V gene encodes CDR1 MNHEY and CDR2 SMNVEV (reference sequence). This CDR3 contains 16 residues. Trimming pared 5 bases from V and 2 bases from J, leaving 17 bases between. The CDR3: CASSAHSGWDTDTQYF. The CDR3 DNA reads TGTGCCAGCAGTGCCCATAGCGGCTGGGACACAGATACGCAGTATTTT.

On this clone itself: Other DNA sequences in this sample translate to the same CDR3. The rearrangement joins TRBV6-5 to TRBJ2-2, with unresolved D. CDR1 and CDR2 (germline): MNHEY, SVGAGI. The CDR3 covers 12 residues. The ends were cut back, 6 bases at V and 6 bases at J, with 8 bases in the middle. The DNA for the CDR3 is TGTGCCAGCAGGCGAGGTGCCGGGGAGCTGTTTTTT. Protein sequence: CASRRGAGELFF.

J is TRBJ1-1 and V is TRBV9; maybe TRBD1 (6 bases). Germline lookup yields CDR1 SGDLS and CDR2 YYNGEE. The V and J ends lost 1 base and 5 bases respectively, with 9 bases between them. This CDR3 region has 13 residues. As DNA, the CDR3 is TGTGCCAGCAGCGTATGGGGGCCGACTGAAGCTTTCTTT. Translation gives CASSVWGPTEAFF.

The chain is built from TRBV28 and TRBJ2-3; maybe TRBD1 (5 bases). Germline V gives CDR1 MDHEN, CDR2 SYDVKM. V gave up 6 bases and J gave up 9 bases, with 19 bases separating them. The CDR3 consists of 14 residues. CDR3 residues: CASSPGRPRVTQYF. CDR3 bases: TGTGCCAGCAGCCCCGGACGGCCCAGGGTGACGCAGTATTTT.